The 18 T cell receptor beta chains below come from one sample, sequenced in a study of CD8 T cells in ankylosing spondylitis. MiXCR was run by TCRdb on the 5' RACE reads, yielding one entry per CDR3 protein. The table shows approximately 260,000 distinct CDR3 sequences, with 8% to 9.5% occurring only once. Material for sequencing was blood, either unsorted or a sorted T cell fraction (not recorded which). Receptors were obtained from a male donor with ankylosing spondylitis or in good health (not recorded which).

The chain has TRBV5-6 and TRBJ1-4; D uncertain. The germline V and J ends were trimmed by 1 base and 8 bases, with 12 bases remaining between them. Germline lookup yields CDR1 SGHDT and CDR2 YYEEEE. The length of the CDR3 is 14 residues. CDR3 sequence reads: CASSLYSYREKLFF. CDR3 bases: TGTGCCAGCAGCTTGTACAGCTACCGAGAAAAACTGTTTTTT.

J is TRBJ2-1 and V is TRBV4-3, with 8 bases matching TRBD1. The CDR3 spans 17 residues. The ends lost 0 bases at V and 2 bases at J; junction bases unmatched: 6. CDR1 is LGHNA and CDR2 is YSLEER in the germline V gene. The CDR3 nucleotides are TGCGCCAGCAGCCAAGATAGGACAGGGAGGCCCTACAATGAGCAGTTCTTC. Amino acids: CASSQDRTGRPYNEQFF.

The V and J genes are TRBV5-6 and TRBJ2-1; weak D call: TRBD2 (5 bases). In germline, CDR1 is SGHDT, CDR2 YYEEEE. The CDR3 sequence is 16 residues long. V lost 4 bases and J 2 bases, leaving 16 bases between the germline ends. CDR3 amino acids: CASSRGSLSPYNEQFF. The CDR3 DNA follows: TGTGCCAGCAGCCGAGGGTCCCTCTCCCCCTACAATGAGCAGTTCTTC.

In its sample, this clonotype was seen many times. V gene TRBV7-2 combines with J gene TRBJ2-7, with 8 bases that match TRBD1. CDR1 is SGHTA and CDR2 is FQGNSA in the germline V gene. With 5 bases clipped from V and 2 bases from J, the junction kept 5 bases outside the gene matches. CDR3 length equals 14 residues. The CDR3 nucleotides are TGTGCCAGCAGCGGGGACAGGAGCCCCTACGAGCAGTACTTC. This codes for CASSGDRSPYEQYF.

This clonotype was picked up many times. The chain couples TRBV12-3 or TRBV12-4 to TRBJ2-1, with D perhaps matching TRBD2 (6 bases). The CDR3 length is 15 residues. V shed 6 bases and J shed 7 bases, with 19 bases lying between them. This chain's CDR3 is CASSRRDSGLNEQFF. The CDR3 DNA sequence: TGTGCCAGCAGCCGCCGGGACTCAGGCTTAAATGAGCAGTTCTTC.

The sample holds many counts of this clonotype. The rearrangement joins TRBV20-1 to TRBJ2-1; D is unresolved. The V gene's germline CDR1 is DFQATT and CDR2 SNEGSKA (reference sequence). Trimming cost V 0 bases and J 8 bases, with 8 bases left between them. The CDR3 extends over 12 amino acids. DNA of the CDR3: TGCAGTGCTAGAGAGGGCGTCTATGAGCAGTTCTTC. It encodes CSAREGVYEQFF.

This clonotype was seen many times. This CDR3 is CASSLGQSYGYTF. CDR3 DNA: TGTGCCAGCAGTTTAGGACAGAGCTATGGCTACACCTTC. The V gene is TRBV12-3 or TRBV12-4, the J gene TRBJ1-2; perhaps TRBD1 as D (5 bases). This CDR3 has 13 amino acids. Trimming cost V 1 base and J 4 bases, with 7 bases left between them.

The chain carries TRBV2 and TRBJ2-1, with TRBD2 matching over 14 bases. The germline V gene has CDR1 SNHLY and CDR2 FYNNEI. The CDR3 runs to 19 residues. V trimming: 5 bases; J trimming: 0 bases; junction bases outside the gene matches: 9. The CDR3, as DNA: TGTGCCAGCAGTACAATGGGACTAGCGGGGGATAGCTCCTACAATGAGCAGTTCTTC. This sequence encodes CASSTMGLAGDSSYNEQFF.

This chain joins TRBV19 and TRBJ2-1; 10 bases line up with TRBD1. The CDR3 length is 14 residues. CDR1 and CDR2 from the germline V gene are LNHDA and SQIVND (reference sequence). Trimming removed 7 bases from V and 4 bases from J; junction bases left unmatched: 4. The CDR3 region is CASKGTGAYNEQFF. CDR3 nucleotide sequence: TGTGCCAGTAAGGGGACAGGGGCATACAATGAGCAGTTCTTC.

This clonotype was picked up many times. The CDR3 DNA reads as TGTGCCAGCAGCTTAGTACCAAGAGACAATGAGCAGTTCTTC. It is translated as CASSLVPRDNEQFF. V and J are TRBV11-2 and TRBJ2-1; the D is unclear. Germline V gives CDR1 SGHAT, CDR2 FQNNGV. This CDR3 spans 14 amino acids. V gave up 1 base and J gave up 5 bases, with 9 bases separating them.

Ten or more counts support this clonotype. The CDR3 protein is CASSTQGGATEAFF. The CDR3 region has the DNA TGTGCCAGCAGTACCCAGGGAGGAGCCACTGAAGCTTTCTTT. This sequence joins TRBV6-1 and TRBJ1-1; tentative D call: TRBD1 (5 bases). The CDR3 sequence is 14 residues long. The V gene lost 5 bases and the J gene lost 4 bases, with 14 bases spanning the gap. Germline V gene lookup returns CDR1 MNHNS and CDR2 SASEGT.

Ten or more counts support this clonotype. This chain connects TRBV6-2 or TRBV6-3 to TRBJ2-1, with D tentatively TRBD2 (6 bases). Germline values: CDR1 MNHEY, CDR2 SVGEGT. Trimming shortened V by 2 bases and J by 2 bases, and 22 bases separated the two germline ends. This CDR3 is 19 amino acids long. CDR3 amino acids: CASSYEGSGVLNTYNEQFF. CDR3 nucleotide sequence: TGTGCCAGCAGTTACGAAGGCTCGGGGGTATTGAACACCTACAATGAGCAGTTCTTC.

There are many counts of this clonotype. The V gene is TRBV12-3 or TRBV12-4, the J gene TRBJ2-1; TRBD2 matches 9 bases. This CDR3 spans 15 amino acids. With 2 bases clipped from V and 10 bases from J, the junction kept 9 bases outside the gene matches. Here the CDR3 reads CASSLMASGAREQFF. DNA of the CDR3: TGTGCCAGCAGTTTAATGGCTAGCGGGGCAAGAGAGCAGTTCTTC.

This clonotype was picked up a small number of times. This chain links TRBV12-3 or TRBV12-4 with TRBJ2-1; possible D gene TRBD1, 6 bases. Trimming left V 6 bases short and J 9 bases short, with 12 bases between. CDR3 length: 12 residues. CDR3 sequence reads: CASSPRGFEQFF. The CDR3 DNA reads TGTGCCAGCAGCCCCAGGGGCTTTGAGCAGTTCTTC.

This rearrangement joins TRBV18 to TRBJ1-1, with a tentative D call TRBD1 (6 bases). Germline V CDR1 and CDR2: KGHSH, LQKENI. The germline V and J ends were trimmed by 3 bases and 8 bases, with 13 bases remaining between them. The CDR3 sequence is 13 residues long. CDR3 residues: CASSPIRDKEAFF. In DNA form, the CDR3 reads TGTGCCAGCTCACCGATAAGGGACAAAGAAGCTTTCTTT.

The genes are TRBV7-6 and TRBJ2-3, with 7 bases aligning to TRBD1. Per the germline V gene, CDR1 is SGHVS and CDR2 is FNYEAQ. The CDR3 is 16 residues long. V lost 5 bases, J lost 6 bases, and 14 bases stayed unmatched. CDR3 protein: CASSPQGTAIPDTQYF. In DNA form, the CDR3 reads TGTGCCAGCAGCCCTCAAGGGACAGCTATTCCTGATACGCAGTATTTT. The whole variable domain, filled in from reference TRBV7-6 and TRBJ2-3, reads GAGVSQSPRYKVTKRGQDVALRCDPISGHVSLYWYRQALGQGPEFLTYFNYEAQQDKSGLPNDRFSAERPEGSISTLTIQRTEQRDSAMYRCASSPQGTAIPDTQYFGPGTRLTVL.

Many counts were recorded for this clonotype. The V gene is TRBV6-2 or TRBV6-3, the J gene TRBJ2-2; possible D gene TRBD2, 6 bases. The CDR3 is 20 residues long. Germline lookup yields CDR1 MNHEY and CDR2 SVGEGT. V lost 2 bases to trimming and J lost 5 bases, with 27 bases between them. CDR3 DNA sequence: TGTGCCAGCAGTTACCTACCCCCCACGGGTCGGAGTGGAGGGACCGGGGAGCTGTTTTTT. This translates into CASSYLPPTGRSGGTGELFF.

This clonotype turned up a few times. The rearrangement links TRBV28 to TRBJ1-2; 7 bases align to TRBD1. Per the germline V gene, CDR1 is MDHEN and CDR2 is SYDVKM. The V gene end was trimmed by 8 bases and the J gene end by 5 bases; junction bases not matched to a gene: 8. The CDR3 has 13 amino acids. CDR3 sequence (DNA): TGTGCCAGCCGGAACAGGGGAGATTATGGCTACACCTTC. Amino acids: CASRNRGDYGYTF.